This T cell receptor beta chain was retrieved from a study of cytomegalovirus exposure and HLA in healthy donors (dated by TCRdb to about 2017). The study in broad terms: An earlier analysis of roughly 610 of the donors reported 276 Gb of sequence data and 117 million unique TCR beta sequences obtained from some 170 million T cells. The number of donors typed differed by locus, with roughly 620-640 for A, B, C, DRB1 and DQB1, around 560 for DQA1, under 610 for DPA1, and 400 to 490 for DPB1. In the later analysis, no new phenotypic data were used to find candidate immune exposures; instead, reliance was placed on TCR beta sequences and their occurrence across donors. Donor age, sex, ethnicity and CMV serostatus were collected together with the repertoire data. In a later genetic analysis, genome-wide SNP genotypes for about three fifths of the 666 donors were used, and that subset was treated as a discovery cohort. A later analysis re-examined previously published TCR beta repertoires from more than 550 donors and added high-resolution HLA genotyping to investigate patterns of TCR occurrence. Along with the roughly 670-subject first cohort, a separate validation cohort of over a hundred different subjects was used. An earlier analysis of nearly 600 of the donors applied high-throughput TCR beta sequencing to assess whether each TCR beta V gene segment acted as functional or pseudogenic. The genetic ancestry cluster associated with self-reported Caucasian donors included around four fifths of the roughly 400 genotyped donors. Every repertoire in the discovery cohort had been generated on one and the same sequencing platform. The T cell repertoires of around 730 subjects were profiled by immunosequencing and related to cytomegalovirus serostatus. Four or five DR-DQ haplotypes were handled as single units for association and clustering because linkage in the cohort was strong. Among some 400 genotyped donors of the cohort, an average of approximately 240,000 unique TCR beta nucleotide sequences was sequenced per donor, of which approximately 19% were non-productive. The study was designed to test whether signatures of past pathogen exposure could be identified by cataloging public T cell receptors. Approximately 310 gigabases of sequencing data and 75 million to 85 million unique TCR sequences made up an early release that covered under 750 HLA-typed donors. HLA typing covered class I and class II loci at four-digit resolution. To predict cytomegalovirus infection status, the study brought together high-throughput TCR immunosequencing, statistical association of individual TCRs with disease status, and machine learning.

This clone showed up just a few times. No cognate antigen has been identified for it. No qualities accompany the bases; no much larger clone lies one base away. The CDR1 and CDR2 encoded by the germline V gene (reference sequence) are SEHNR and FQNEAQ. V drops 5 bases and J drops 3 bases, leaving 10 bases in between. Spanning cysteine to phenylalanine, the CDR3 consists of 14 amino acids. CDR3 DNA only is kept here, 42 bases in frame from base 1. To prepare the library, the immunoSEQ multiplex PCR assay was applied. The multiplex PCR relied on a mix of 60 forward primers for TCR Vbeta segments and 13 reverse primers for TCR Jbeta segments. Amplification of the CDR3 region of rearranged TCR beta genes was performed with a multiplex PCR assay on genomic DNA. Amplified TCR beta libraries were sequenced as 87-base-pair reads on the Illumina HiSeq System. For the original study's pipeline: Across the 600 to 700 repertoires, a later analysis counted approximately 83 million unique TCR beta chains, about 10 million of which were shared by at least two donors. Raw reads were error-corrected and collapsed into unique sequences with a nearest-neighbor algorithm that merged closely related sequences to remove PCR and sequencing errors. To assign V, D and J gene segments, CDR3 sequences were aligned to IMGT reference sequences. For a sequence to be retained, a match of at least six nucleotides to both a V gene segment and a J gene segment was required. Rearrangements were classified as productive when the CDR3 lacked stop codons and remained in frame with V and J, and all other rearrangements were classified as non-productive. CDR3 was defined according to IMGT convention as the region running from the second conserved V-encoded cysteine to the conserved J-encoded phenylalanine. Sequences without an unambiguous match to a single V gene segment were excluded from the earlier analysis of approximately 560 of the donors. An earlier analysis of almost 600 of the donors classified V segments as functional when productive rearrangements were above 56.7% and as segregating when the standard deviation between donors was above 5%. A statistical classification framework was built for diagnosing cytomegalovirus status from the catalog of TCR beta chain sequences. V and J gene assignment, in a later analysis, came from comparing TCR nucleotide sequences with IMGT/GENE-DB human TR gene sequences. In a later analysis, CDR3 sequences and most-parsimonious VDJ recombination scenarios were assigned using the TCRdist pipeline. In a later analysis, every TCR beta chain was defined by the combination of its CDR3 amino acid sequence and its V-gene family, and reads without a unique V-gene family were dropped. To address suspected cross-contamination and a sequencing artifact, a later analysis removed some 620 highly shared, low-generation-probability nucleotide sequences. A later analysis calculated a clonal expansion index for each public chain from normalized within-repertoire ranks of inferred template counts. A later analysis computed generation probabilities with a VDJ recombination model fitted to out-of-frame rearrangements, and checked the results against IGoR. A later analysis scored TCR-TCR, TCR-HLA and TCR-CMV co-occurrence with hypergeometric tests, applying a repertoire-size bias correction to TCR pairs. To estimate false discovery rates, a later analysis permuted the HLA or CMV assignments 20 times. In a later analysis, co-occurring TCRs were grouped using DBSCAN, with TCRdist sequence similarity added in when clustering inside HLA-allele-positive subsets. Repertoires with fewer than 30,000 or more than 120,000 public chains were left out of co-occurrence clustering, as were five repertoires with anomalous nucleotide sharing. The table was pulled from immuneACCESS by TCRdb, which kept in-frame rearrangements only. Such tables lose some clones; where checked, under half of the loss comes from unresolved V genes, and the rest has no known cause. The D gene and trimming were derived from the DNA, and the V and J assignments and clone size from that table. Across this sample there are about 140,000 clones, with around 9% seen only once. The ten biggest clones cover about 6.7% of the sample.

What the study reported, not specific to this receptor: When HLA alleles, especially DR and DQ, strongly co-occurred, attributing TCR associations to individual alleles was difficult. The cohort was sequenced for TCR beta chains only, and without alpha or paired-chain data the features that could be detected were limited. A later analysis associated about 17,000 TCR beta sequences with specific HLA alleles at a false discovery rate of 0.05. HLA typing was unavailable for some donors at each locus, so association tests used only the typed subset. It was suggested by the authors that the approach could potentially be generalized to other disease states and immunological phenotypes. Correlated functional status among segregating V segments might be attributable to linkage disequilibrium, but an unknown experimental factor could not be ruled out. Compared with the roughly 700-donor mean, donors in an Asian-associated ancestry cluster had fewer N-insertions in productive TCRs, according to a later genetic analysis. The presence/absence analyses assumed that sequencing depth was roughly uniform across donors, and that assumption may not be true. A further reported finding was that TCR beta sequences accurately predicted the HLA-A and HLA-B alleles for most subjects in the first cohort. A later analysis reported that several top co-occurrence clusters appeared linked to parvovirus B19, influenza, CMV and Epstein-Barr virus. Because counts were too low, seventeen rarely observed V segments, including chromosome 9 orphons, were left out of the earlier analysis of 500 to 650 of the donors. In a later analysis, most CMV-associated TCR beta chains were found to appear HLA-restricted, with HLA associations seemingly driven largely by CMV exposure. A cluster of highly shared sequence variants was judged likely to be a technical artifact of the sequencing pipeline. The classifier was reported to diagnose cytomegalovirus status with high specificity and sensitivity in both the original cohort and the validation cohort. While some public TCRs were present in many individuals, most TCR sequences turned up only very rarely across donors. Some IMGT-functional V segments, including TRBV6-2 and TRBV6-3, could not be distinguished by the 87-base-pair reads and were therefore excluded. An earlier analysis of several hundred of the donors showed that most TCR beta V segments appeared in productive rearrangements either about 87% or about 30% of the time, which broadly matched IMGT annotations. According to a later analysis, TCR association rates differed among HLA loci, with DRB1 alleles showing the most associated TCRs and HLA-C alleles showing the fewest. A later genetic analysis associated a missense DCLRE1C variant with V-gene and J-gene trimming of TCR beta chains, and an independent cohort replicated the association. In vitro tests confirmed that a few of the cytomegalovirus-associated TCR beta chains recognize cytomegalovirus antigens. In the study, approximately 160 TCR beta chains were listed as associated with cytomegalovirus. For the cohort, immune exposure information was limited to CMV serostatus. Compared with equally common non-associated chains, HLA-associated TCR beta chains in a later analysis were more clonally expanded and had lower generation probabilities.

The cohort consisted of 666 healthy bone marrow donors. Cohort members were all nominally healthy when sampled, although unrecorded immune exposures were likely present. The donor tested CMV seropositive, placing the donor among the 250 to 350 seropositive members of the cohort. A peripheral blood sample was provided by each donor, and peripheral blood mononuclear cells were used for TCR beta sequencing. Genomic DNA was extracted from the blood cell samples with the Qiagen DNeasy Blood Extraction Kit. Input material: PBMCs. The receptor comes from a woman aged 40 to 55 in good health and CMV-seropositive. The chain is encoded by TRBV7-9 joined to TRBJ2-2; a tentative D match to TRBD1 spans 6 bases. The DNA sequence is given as TGTGCCAGCAGCCCCGGACAGTACACCGGGGAGCTGTTTTTT. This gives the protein CASSPGQYTGELFF.